One sample yielded the 19 T cell receptor beta chains listed below, sequenced in a study of T cells in Graves' hyperthyroidism and ophthalmopathy. From RNA transcripts, TCR beta CDR3 regions were amplified. The primer set for the first-round RT-PCR of the TCR CDR3 was HTBI. TCRdb re-derived calls from the multiplex PCR reads in MiXCR, one entry per CDR3 protein. The top ten clones hold under 25% of a sample with 300,000 to 450,000 distinct CDR3 sequences, around an eighth of them seen once. Sequencing was performed on blood. The source is a man under 40 with Graves' hyperthyroidism that later progressed to Graves' ophthalmopathy.

This clonotype showed up many times. This sequence joins TRBV12-3 or TRBV12-4 and TRBJ2-2; a possible D gene is TRBD2 (5 bases). This CDR3 region has 14 residues. Trimming took off 3 bases at V and 3 bases at J, with 8 bases between the two ends. The CDR3 DNA follows: TGTGCCAGCAGTTTGAAGCGGTACACCGGGGAGCTGTTTTTT. Protein product: CASSLKRYTGELFF.

This chain uses TRBV30 with TRBJ1-6, with D unclear. Trimming pared 3 bases from V and 0 bases from J, leaving 0 bases between. CDR3 length: 12 amino acids. Per germline, CDR1 GTSNPN and CDR2 SVGIG (reference sequence). The CDR3 DNA reads as TGTGCCTGGAGCTCCTATAATTCACCCCTCCACTTT. This sequence encodes CAWSSYNSPLHF.

V usage is TRBV3-1 and J usage is TRBJ2-1, with 9 bases fitting TRBD1. The germline gives CDR1 LGHDT, CDR2 YNNKEL (reference sequence). CDR3 size: 16 residues. V was pared by 1 base and J by 7 bases, with 8 bases of the junction left unmatched. The CDR3 is CASSQAGTGWINEQFF. The CDR3 nucleotides are TGTGCCAGCAGCCAAGCCGGGACAGGGTGGATAAATGAGCAGTTCTTC.

This clonotype was picked up many times. This chain joins TRBV25-1 and TRBJ1-5; tentatively, D is TRBD1 (6 bases). In germline, CDR1 is MGHDK, CDR2 SYGVNS. With 7 bases removed from V and 6 bases from J, the gap between germline ends came to 19 bases. This CDR3 comprises 15 residues. The CDR3 region has the DNA TGTGCCAGCAAATTAGGGGGGGTTTTATCTCAGCCCCAGCATTTT. Translating gives CASKLGGVLSQPQHF.

The chain carries TRBV18 and TRBJ2-1; tentatively, D is TRBD1 (6 bases). CDR1 KGHSH and CDR2 LQKENI come from the germline V gene. CDR3 length: 17 residues. V was pared by 6 bases and J by 4 bases, with 22 bases between. For the CDR3, the DNA is TGTGCCAGCTCGTCGACCAGTTGGGACACGAGGTACAATGAGCAGTTCTTC. Its translation is CASSSTSWDTRYNEQFF.

The CDR3 nucleotides read TGTGCCAGCAGGAACTCCAGGGTAGTGGGGGAAAAACTGTTTTTT. Its translation: CASRNSRVVGEKLFF. V gene TRBV27 combines with J gene TRBJ1-4; D possibly corresponds to TRBD1 (5 bases). This CDR3 comprises 15 residues. V gave up 6 bases and J gave up 8 bases, with 19 bases separating them. Germline CDR1 MNHEY, CDR2 SMNVEV (reference sequence).

V gene TRBV5-8 combines with J gene TRBJ1-6; no clear D gene. Germline V gene lookup returns CDR1 SGHTS and CDR2 YDEGEE. Trimming pared 0 bases from V and 8 bases from J, leaving 12 bases between. CDR3 size: 15 residues. The CDR3 sequence: CASSLDGQLHSPLHF. CDR3 coding DNA: TGTGCCAGCAGCTTGGATGGGCAGCTCCATTCACCCCTCCACTTT.

Many counts were recorded for this clonotype. The J gene is TRBJ2-2, the V gene TRBV6-1; the match to TRBD2 covers 9 bases. The V gene end was trimmed by 6 bases and the J gene end by 2 bases; junction bases not matched to a gene: 10. Germline values: CDR1 MNHNS, CDR2 SASEGT. The CDR3 sequence is 17 residues long. The CDR3 loop reads CASRTISGLANTGELFF. CDR3 nucleotide sequence: TGTGCCAGCAGAACAATTTCGGGACTAGCTAACACCGGGGAGCTGTTTTTT.

This clonotype was observed at least ten times. The CDR3 protein is CASNRNRGNTQYF. The CDR3 DNA reads as TGTGCCAGCAACCGTAACCGGGGGAATACGCAGTATTTT. This chain joins TRBV7-9 and TRBJ2-3; tentative D call: TRBD2 (6 bases). The CDR3 covers 13 residues. CDR1 is SEHNR and CDR2 is FQNEAQ in the germline V gene (reference sequence). V dropped 7 bases and J dropped 7 bases, with 15 bases sitting between them.

This clonotype has at least ten counts. This chain connects TRBV4-1 to TRBJ2-3, with a possible D match to TRBD2 (5 bases). The V and J ends lost 0 bases and 4 bases respectively, with 5 bases between them. The CDR3 consists of 13 residues. Per the germline V gene, CDR1 is MGHRA and CDR2 is YSYEKL. The DNA of the CDR3 is TGCGCCAGCAGCCAAGAGAGGGCAGATACGCAGTATTTT. Protein product: CASSQERADTQYF.

This clonotype was counted ten times or more. The V call is TRBV12-3 or TRBV12-4, the J call TRBJ1-5, with 7 bases aligning to TRBD1. The junction had 12 bases not matched to a gene; V was cut back by 3 bases and J by 7 bases. The CDR3 contains 16 residues. In DNA, the CDR3 is TGTGCCAGCAGTTTTCTTGTGTACAGGGGAGGGCAGCCCCAGCATTTT. Residues: CASSFLVYRGGQPQHF.

This rearrangement joins TRBV13 to TRBJ2-7; TRBD1 agrees at 10 bases. With 5 bases clipped from V and 5 bases from J, the junction kept 6 bases outside the gene matches. Per germline, CDR1 PRHDT and CDR2 FYEKMQ (reference sequence). This CDR3 comprises 14 residues. The CDR3 DNA is TGTGCCAGCAGCATTGGACAGGGGGTGCACGAGCAGTACTTC. It encodes CASSIGQGVHEQYF. The variable domain in full, completed from reference TRBV13 and TRBJ2-7, reads AAGVIQSPRHLIKEKRETATLKCYPIPRHDTVYWYQQGPGQDPQFLISFYEKMQSDKGSIPDRFSAQQFSDYHSELNMSSLELGDSALYFCASSIGQGVHEQYFGPGTRLTVT.

This clonotype was seen at least ten times. The gene calls are TRBV14 and TRBJ1-2, with D possibly TRBD1 on 6 matching bases. The ends were cut back, 2 bases at V and 4 bases at J, with 8 bases in the middle. Germline V gene lookup returns CDR1 SGHDN and CDR2 FVKESK. The CDR3 consists of 13 residues. CDR3 nucleotide sequence: TGTGCCAGCAGCCAAATACAGGGCTATGGCTACACCTTC. Translation gives CASSQIQGYGYTF.

This clonotype has a handful of counts. The chain recombines TRBV12-3 or TRBV12-4 with TRBJ1-2; 10 nucleotides align to TRBD1. This CDR3 is built from 15 residues. The ends lost 4 bases at V and 4 bases at J; junction bases unmatched: 6. The CDR3 region has the DNA TGTGCCAGCAGTTCCACCGGGACAGGGGCCTATGGCTACACCTTC. Residues: CASSSTGTGAYGYTF.

The chain couples TRBV4-1 to TRBJ2-2; maybe TRBD2 (5 bases). Germline V gene sequence: CDR1 MGHRA, CDR2 YSYEKL. Trimming left V 4 bases short and J 2 bases short, with 14 bases between. This CDR3 spans 16 amino acids. The CDR3 sequence: CASSLTKIFNTGELFF. In DNA, the CDR3 is TGCGCCAGCAGCCTGACTAAAATTTTCAACACCGGGGAGCTGTTTTTT.

This chain uses TRBV24-1 with TRBJ1-1; D ambiguous. Germline V CDR1 and CDR2: KGHDR, SFDVKD. The CDR3 is made up of 13 amino acids. The ends were cut back, 2 bases at V and 1 base at J, with 4 bases in the middle. Here the CDR3 reads CATSDYPNTEAFF. The CDR3 DNA reads TGTGCCACCAGTGATTACCCGAACACTGAAGCTTTCTTT.

V is TRBV19 and J is TRBJ2-1, with a weak D call TRBD2 (5 bases). The V and J ends lost 3 bases and 8 bases respectively, with 14 bases between them. The germline gives CDR1 LNHDA, CDR2 SQIVND (reference sequence). This CDR3 is 14 amino acids long. The CDR3 reads CASSMARRSDEQFF. The CDR3 nucleotides are TGTGCCAGTAGTATGGCGAGACGTAGCGATGAGCAGTTCTTC.

In this sample, this clonotype turned up many times. The chain has TRBV2 and TRBJ2-7; the D gene is possibly TRBD1 (6 bases). Trimming left V 4 bases short and J 2 bases short, with 9 bases between. CDR1 is SNHLY and CDR2 is FYNNEI in the germline V gene. The CDR3 loop spans 13 amino acids. CDR3 in DNA: TGTGCCAGCAGTGCAGGGACAACCTACGAGCAGTACTTC. Amino acid sequence: CASSAGTTYEQYF.

On this clonotype: A much larger clone is a single base away; this may be a read error. The V and J genes are TRBV27 and TRBJ2-7; the D is unclear. Germline CDR1 MNHEY, CDR2 SMNVEV (reference sequence). This CDR3 spans 15 amino acids. In DNA form, the CDR3 reads TGTGCCAGCAGTCCCGGACGGCTAAGCTCCTACGAGCAGTGCTTC. This codes for CASSPGRLSSYEQCF.